A selection of T cell receptor beta chains follows, all from one sample in a study of control samples from healthy donors and cancer patients. Assay: immunoSEQ multiplex PCR; the TCRdb copy retains only in-frame clones and omits some. There are some 120,000 clones in the sample; around 87% occur only once, and about 2.7% lies in the top ten. The sample consisted of blood. These receptor sequences come from a man aged 55 to 70 in good health. Both conserved end residues are part of each CDR3. D genes are given only for firm matches. Only part of the rows carry a size: once, few, many, or a class if the clone is expanded.

v_gene	abundance	j_gene	len	d_gene	CDR3aa	CDR3nt
TRBV20-1	.	TRBJ1-2	9	.	CSPSPGYTF	TGCAGTCCCTCCCCGGGCTACACCTTC
TRBV19	.	TRBJ2-3	14	TRBD2	CASRDSGVLDTQYF	TGTGCCAGTAGGGATAGCGGGGTTCTGGATACGCAGTATTTT
TRBV11-2	.	TRBJ1-1	14	.	CASNWLLGDTEAFF	TGTGCCAGCAACTGGCTTTTGGGGGACACTGAAGCTTTCTTT
TRBV29-1	.	TRBJ1-5	14	.	CSVAWGGRNQPQHF	TGCAGCGTTGCTTGGGGGGGAAGGAATCAGCCCCAGCATTTT
TRBV19	.	TRBJ1-1	15	.	CASSIGGRMNTEAFF	TGTGCCAGTAGTATAGGGGGCAGAATGAACACTGAAGCTTTCTTT
TRBV5-4	.	TRBJ1-1	15	TRBD1	CASSLRTGGMSEAFF	TGTGCCAGCAGCTTAAGGACAGGGGGGATGTCTGAAGCTTTCTTT
TRBV28	.	TRBJ1-5	14	TRBD1	CASIPGQGGQPQHF	TGTGCCAGCATCCCCGGACAGGGTGGACAGCCCCAGCATTTT
TRBV2	.	TRBJ2-3	13	TRBD1	CASSGDREDTQYF	TGTGCCAGCAGTGGGGACAGGGAAGATACGCAGTATTTT
TRBV7-9	.	TRBJ2-7	11	.	CASSSGDEQYF	TGTGCCAGCAGCTCAGGGGACGAGCAGTACTTC
TRBV12-5	.	TRBJ2-2	16	.	CASGLVTAGNTGELFF	TGTGCTAGTGGTTTGGTAACGGCAGGGAACACCGGGGAGCTGTTTTTT
TRBV7-9	.	TRBJ2-2	17	TRBD2	CASSFLAGASNTGELFF	TGTGCCAGCAGCTTTCTAGCGGGGGCTTCGAACACCGGGGAGCTGTTTTTT
TRBV5-1	.	TRBJ1-6	14	TRBD1	CASSFSQGDSPLHF	TGCGCCAGCAGCTTCTCACAGGGGGATTCACCCCTCCACTTT
TRBV20-1	.	TRBJ1-2	11	.	CSARDGVGYTF	TGCAGTGCTAGAGACGGAGTGGGCTACACCTTC
TRBV28	.	TRBJ1-1	15	.	CASSFRGAGNTEAFF	TGTGCCAGCAGTTTTAGGGGGGCGGGGAACACTGAAGCTTTCTTT
TRBV5-4	.	TRBJ2-7	14	.	CASSPGTLFYEQYF	TGTGCCAGCAGCCCCGGGACCCTTTTCTACGAGCAGTACTTC
TRBV6-2/TRBV6-3	few	TRBJ1-2	12	.	CASSYSSGGYTF	TGTGCCAGCAGTTACAGTTCTGGCGGCTACACCTTC
TRBV30	.	TRBJ2-7	15	TRBD2	CAWTWKGSGGYEQYF	TGTGCCTGGACTTGGAAGGGTAGCGGGGGCTACGAGCAGTACTTC
TRBV19	.	TRBJ2-2	18	TRBD2	CASSRTSGRLSNTGELFF	TGTGCCAGTAGTAGGACTAGCGGGCGTTTATCGAACACCGGGGAGCTGTTTTTT
TRBV28	.	TRBJ2-4	16	TRBD2	CASSPGGSSQKNIQYF	TGTGCCAGCAGTCCGGGGGGGTCTAGCCAAAAGAACATTCAGTACTTC
TRBV19	.	TRBJ1-1	12	.	CASSIADTEAFF	TGTGCCAGTAGTATAGCGGACACTGAAGCTTTCTTT
TRBV18	.	TRBJ1-1	14	.	CASSKDGLNTEAFF	TGTGCCAGCTCAAAGGACGGTTTGAACACTGAAGCTTTCTTT
TRBV6-5	.	TRBJ1-1	13	.	CASSQNRGTEAFF	TGTGCCAGCAGTCAGAATCGAGGAACTGAAGCTTTCTTT
TRBV2	few	TRBJ1-2	15	TRBD1	CASRQLTTGVYGYTF	TGTGCCAGCAGACAATTGACGACAGGGGTTTATGGCTACACCTTC
TRBV5-1	.	TRBJ1-4	14	.	CASSFNPTNEKLFF	TGCGCCAGCAGCTTCAATCCAACTAATGAAAAACTGTTTTTT
TRBV28	.	TRBJ1-5	15	.	CASSLWQYSNQPQHF	TGTGCCAGCAGTTTATGGCAGTATAGCAATCAGCCCCAGCATTTT
TRBV14	.	TRBJ1-2	14	.	CASSQRGQIYGYTF	TGTGCCAGCAGCCAACGGGGCCAGATCTATGGCTACACCTTC
TRBV9	.	TRBJ1-6	15	.	CASSVGGGIGSPLHF	TGTGCCAGCAGCGTAGGAGGGGGTATTGGCTCACCCCTCCACTTT
TRBV7-2	.	TRBJ2-2	16	TRBD2	CASSSGLAGGTGELFF	TGTGCCAGCAGCTCCGGACTAGCGGGGGGCACCGGGGAGCTGTTTTTT
TRBV7-6	.	TRBJ2-5	17	TRBD2	CASSSRVGRGAKETQYF	TGTGCCAGCAGCTCCCGGGTAGGGCGGGGGGCCAAAGAGACCCAGTACTTC
TRBV20-1	.	TRBJ2-3	17	TRBD2	CSASGGSAGGSTDTQYF	TGCAGTGCTAGTGGCGGCTCGGCGGGGGGAAGCACAGATACGCAGTATTTT
TRBV2	.	TRBJ1-2	11	.	CASRSQGFFLF	TGTGCCAGCAGAAGTCAAGGGTTTTTCCTCTTC
TRBV24-1	few	TRBJ2-3	16	TRBD1	CATSDLVGQTTDTQYF	TGTGCCACCAGTGATTTGGTGGGACAGACCACAGATACGCAGTATTTT
TRBV5-1	.	TRBJ1-1	15	.	CASSFEAGPGTEAFF	TGCGCCAGCAGCTTCGAGGCCGGGCCCGGCACTGAAGCTTTCTTT
TRBV28	.	TRBJ1-5	14	TRBD1	CASSYRGLYQPQHF	TGTGCCAGCAGCTACAGGGGGCTGTATCAGCCCCAGCATTTT
TRBV5-1	.	TRBJ2-3	14	TRBD2	CASSGGGLPDTQYF	TGCGCCAGCAGTGGGGGGGGTCTCCCAGATACGCAGTATTTT
TRBV20-1	.	TRBJ2-7	10	.	CSANTPEQYF	TGCAGTGCCAATACCCCCGAGCAGTACTTC
TRBV6-1	.	TRBJ1-2	15	.	CASSERDAANYGYTF	TGTGCCAGCAGTGAAAGGGACGCAGCTAACTATGGCTACACCTTC
TRBV7-9	few	TRBJ1-5	15	.	CASAKDPTPNQPQHF	TGTGCCAGCGCCAAAGACCCGACACCTAATCAGCCCCAGCATTTT
TRBV7-9	.	TRBJ1-2	15	.	CASSNLAGGHYGYTF	TGTGCCAGCAGCAACCTGGCCGGGGGCCACTATGGCTACACCTTC
TRBV18	.	TRBJ1-4	15	.	CASSPGQPTNEKLFF	TGTGCCAGCTCACCCGGACAGCCAACTAATGAAAAACTGTTTTTT
TRBV7-2	.	TRBJ2-7	15	.	CASSGAGQALGEQYF	TGTGCCAGCAGCGGAGCGGGACAGGCTCTTGGCGAGCAGTACTTC
TRBV27	few	TRBJ2-6	17	.	CASSLRGAGSGANVLTF	TGTGCCAGCAGTTTAAGGGGTGCAGGCTCTGGGGCCAACGTCCTGACTTTC
TRBV5-5	.	TRBJ1-1	13	.	CASRLRGNTEAFF	TGTGCCAGCAGATTAAGGGGGAACACTGAAGCTTTCTTT
TRBV28	.	TRBJ1-3	17	.	CASSSYGGSSSGNTIYF	TGTGCCAGCAGTTCTTATGGAGGCAGTAGCTCTGGAAACACCATATATTTT
TRBV20-1	.	TRBJ1-4	16	TRBD1	CSASRDRGTTNEKLFF	TGCAGTGCTAGTCGGGACAGGGGGACAACTAATGAAAAACTGTTTTTT
TRBV27	.	TRBJ2-7	14	TRBD2	CASSRISGGYEQYF	TGTGCCAGCAGTAGGATTAGCGGGGGTTACGAGCAGTACTTC
TRBV5-1	.	TRBJ1-2	15	.	CASSLNGQTYYGYTF	TGCGCCAGCAGCTTGAACGGACAGACTTACTATGGCTACACCTTC
TRBV27	.	TRBJ1-2	16	.	CASTLSHGPANYGYTF	TGTGCCAGCACCCTCTCACACGGCCCAGCTAACTATGGCTACACCTTC
TRBV4-2	.	TRBJ2-7	16	.	CASSQVSGERGYEQYF	TGTGCCAGCAGCCAAGTAAGCGGTGAGAGGGGTTACGAGCAGTACTTC
TRBV28	once	TRBJ2-7	13	.	CASLIQGTYEQYF	TGTGCCAGCTTGATACAGGGCACCTACGAGCAGTACTTC
TRBV18	.	TRBJ1-2	12	TRBD1	CASSEDRDGYTF	TGTGCCAGCTCAGAGGACAGGGATGGCTACACCTTC
TRBV2	.	TRBJ1-2	14	TRBD1	CASSAGQAGYGYTF	TGTGCCAGCAGTGCGGGACAGGCAGGCTATGGCTACACCTTC
TRBV3-1/TRBV3-2	.	TRBJ1-4	16	TRBD1	CASSQGTGTGNEKLFF	TGTGCCAGCAGCCAAGGGACCGGGACAGGCAATGAAAAACTGTTTTTT
TRBV10-3	.	TRBJ2-7	16	.	CAISESIGIRGYEQYF	TGTGCCATCAGTGAGTCGATTGGTATCCGCGGCTACGAGCAGTACTTC
TRBV28	.	TRBJ1-4	15	TRBD1	CASSQSVAGGGKLFF	TGTGCCAGCAGTCAATCGGTGGCAGGGGGAGGAAAACTGTTTTTT
TRBV2	.	TRBJ1-1	13	.	CASRVTANTEAFF	TGTGCCAGCAGAGTAACTGCGAACACTGAAGCTTTCTTT
TRBV4-3	.	TRBJ1-5	13	.	CASSQGVNQPQHF	TGCGCCAGCAGCCAAGGAGTCAATCAGCCCCAGCATTTT
TRBV19	.	TRBJ2-2	15	.	CASSIYAGSGGELFF	TGTGCCAGTAGTATATACGCAGGGTCGGGCGGGGAGCTGTTTTTT